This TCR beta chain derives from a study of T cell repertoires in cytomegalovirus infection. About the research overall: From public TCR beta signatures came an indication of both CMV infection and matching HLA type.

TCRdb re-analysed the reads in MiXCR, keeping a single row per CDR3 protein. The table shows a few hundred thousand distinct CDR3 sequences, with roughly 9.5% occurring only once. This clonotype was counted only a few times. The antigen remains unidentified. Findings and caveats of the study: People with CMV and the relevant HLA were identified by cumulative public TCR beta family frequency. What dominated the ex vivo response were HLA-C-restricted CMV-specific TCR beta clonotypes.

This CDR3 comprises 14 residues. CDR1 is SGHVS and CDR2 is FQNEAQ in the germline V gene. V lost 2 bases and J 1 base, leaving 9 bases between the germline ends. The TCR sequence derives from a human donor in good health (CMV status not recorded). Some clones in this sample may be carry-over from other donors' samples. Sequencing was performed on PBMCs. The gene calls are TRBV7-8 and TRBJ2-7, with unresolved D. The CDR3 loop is CASSLLAKSYEQYF. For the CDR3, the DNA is TGTGCCAGCAGCTTACTGGCCAAATCCTACGAGCAGTACTTC.